This T cell receptor (beta chain) was obtained from a study of OX40 agonist ivuxolimab in advanced cancers. Repertoires were generated with immunoSEQ multiplex PCR, while TCRdb's copy carries only in-frame clones and drops some. Of some 90,000 clones listed, 87% are singletons. The table lists this clone with a count of one. The CDR3 runs to 14 residues. CDR1 and CDR2 (germline): MGHDK, SYGVNS. Trimming pared 2 bases from V and 8 bases from J, leaving 12 bases between. This specimen was CD4+ or CD8+ T cells sorted from blood, taken in a trial of the OX40 agonist ivuxolimab. The sequence came from an adult with an advanced solid tumor such as melanoma, head and neck, liver or kidney cancer. The chain couples TRBV25-1 to TRBJ1-4; tentative D call: TRBD1 (5 bases). Here the CDR3 reads CASSEPRQPEKLFF. CDR3 in DNA: TGTGCCAGCAGTGAACCCCGACAGCCCGAAAAACTGTTTTTT.